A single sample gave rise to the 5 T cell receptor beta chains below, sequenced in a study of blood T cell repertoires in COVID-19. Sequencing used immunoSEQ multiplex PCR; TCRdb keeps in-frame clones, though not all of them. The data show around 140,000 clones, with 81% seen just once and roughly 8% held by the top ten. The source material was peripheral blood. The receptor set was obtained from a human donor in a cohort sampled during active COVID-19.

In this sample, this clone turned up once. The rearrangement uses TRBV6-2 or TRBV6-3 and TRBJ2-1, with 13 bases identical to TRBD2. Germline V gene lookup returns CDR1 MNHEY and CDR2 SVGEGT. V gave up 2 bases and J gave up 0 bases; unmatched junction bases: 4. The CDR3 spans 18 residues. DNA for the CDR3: TGTGCCAGCAGTTACGGGACTAGCGGGATCAGCTCCTACAATGAGCAGTTCTTC. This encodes CASSYGTSGISSYNEQFF.

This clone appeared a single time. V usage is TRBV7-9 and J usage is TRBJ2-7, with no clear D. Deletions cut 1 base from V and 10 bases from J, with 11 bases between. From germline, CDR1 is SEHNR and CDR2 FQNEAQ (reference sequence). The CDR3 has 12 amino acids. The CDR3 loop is CASSLDGSLQYF. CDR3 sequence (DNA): TGTGCCAGCAGCTTAGATGGTTCGCTACAGTACTTC.

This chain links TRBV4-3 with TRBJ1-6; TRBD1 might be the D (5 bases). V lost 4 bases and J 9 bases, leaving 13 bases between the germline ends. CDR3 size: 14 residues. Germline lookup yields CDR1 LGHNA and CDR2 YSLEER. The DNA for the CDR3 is TGCGCCAGCAGCCCGACCGGCAGGGTTTCACCCCTCCACTTT. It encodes CASSPTGRVSPLHF.

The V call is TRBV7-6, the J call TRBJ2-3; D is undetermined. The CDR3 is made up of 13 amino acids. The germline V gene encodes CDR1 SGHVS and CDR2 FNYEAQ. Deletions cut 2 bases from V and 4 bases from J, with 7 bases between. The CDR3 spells CASSLFYSDTQYF. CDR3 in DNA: TGTGCCAGCAGCTTATTTTATTCAGATACGCAGTATTTT. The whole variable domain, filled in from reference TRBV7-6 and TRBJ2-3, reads GAGVSQSPRYKVTKRGQDVALRCDPISGHVSLYWYRQALGQGPEFLTYFNYEAQQDKSGLPNDRFSAERPEGSISTLTIQRTEQRDSAMYRCASSLFYSDTQYFGPGTRLTVL.

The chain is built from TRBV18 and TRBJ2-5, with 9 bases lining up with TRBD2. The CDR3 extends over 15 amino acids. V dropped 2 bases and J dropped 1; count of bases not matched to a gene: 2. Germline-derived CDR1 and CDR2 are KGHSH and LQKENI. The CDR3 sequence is CASSPTGLAQETQYF. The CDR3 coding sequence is TGTGCCAGCTCACCAACGGGACTAGCCCAAGAGACCCAGTACTTC. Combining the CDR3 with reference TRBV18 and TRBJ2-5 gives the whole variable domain NAGVMQNPRHLVRRRGQEARLRCSPMKGHSHVYWYRQLPEEGLKFMVYLQKENIIDESGMPKERFSAEFPKEGPSILRIQQVVRGDSAAYFCASSPTGLAQETQYFGPGTRLLVL.